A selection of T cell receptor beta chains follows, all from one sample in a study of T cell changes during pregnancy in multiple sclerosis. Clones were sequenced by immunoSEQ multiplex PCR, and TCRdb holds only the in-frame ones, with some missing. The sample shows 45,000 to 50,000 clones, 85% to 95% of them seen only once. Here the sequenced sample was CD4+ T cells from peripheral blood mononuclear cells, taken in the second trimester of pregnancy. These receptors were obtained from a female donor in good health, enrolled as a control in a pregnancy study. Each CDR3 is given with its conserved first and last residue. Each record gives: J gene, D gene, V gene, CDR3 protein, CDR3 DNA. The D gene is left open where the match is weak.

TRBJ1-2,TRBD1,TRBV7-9,CASSSDRGLFDYGYTF,TGTGCCAGCAGCTCGGACAGGGGGCTCTTTGACTATGGCTACACCTTC
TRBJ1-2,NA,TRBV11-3,CASSLGWQGNYGYTF,TGTGCCAGCAGCTTAGGTTGGCAGGGTAACTATGGCTACACCTTC
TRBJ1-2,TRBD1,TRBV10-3,CAISESGRGADGYTF,TGTGCCATCAGTGAGTCGGGCAGGGGGGCCGATGGCTACACCTTC
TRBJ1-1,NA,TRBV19,CASSIRRSQFPNTEAFF,TGTGCCAGTAGTATCCGCAGAAGTCAATTCCCGAACACTGAAGCTTTCTTT
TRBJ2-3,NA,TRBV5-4,CASSSSDTQYF,TGTGCCAGCAGCTCCTCAGATACGCAGTATTTT
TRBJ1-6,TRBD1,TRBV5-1,CASSAKQGASSPLHF,TGCGCCAGCAGCGCAAAACAGGGGGCAAGTTCACCCCTCCACTTT
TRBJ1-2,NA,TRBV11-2,CASSLVGGLWGYTF,TGTGCCAGCAGCTTAGTCGGCGGCCTTTGGGGCTACACCTTC
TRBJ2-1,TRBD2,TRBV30,CAWSTQIGLAGGREQFF,TGTGCCTGGAGTACGCAAATCGGACTAGCGGGGGGGCGTGAGCAGTTCTTC
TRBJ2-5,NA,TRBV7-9,CASSLIGQAGETQYF,TGTGCCAGCAGCTTAATCGGCCAAGCGGGAGAGACCCAGTACTTC
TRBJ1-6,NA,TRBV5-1,CASSYLGEENSPLHF,TGCGCCAGCAGCTACCTTGGGGAGGAGAATTCACCCCTCCACTTT